This T cell receptor beta chain was sequenced in a study of T cell changes during pregnancy in multiple sclerosis (dated by TCRdb to the late 2010s). Turning to the overall study: The study examined how the T cell repertoire changed over the course of pregnancy in women with multiple sclerosis.

As regards this clone: Its recognized antigen is unknown. One base away there is no much larger clone; base qualities are not given.

The library was made by the immunoSEQ multiplex PCR assay. TCRdb stores this immuneACCESS table with in-frame sequences only. Part of the clones is absent; in the studies checked, under half of the shortfall reflects unresolved V genes, and no reason is known for the rest. The sample table shows 100,000 to 150,000 clones, and around 93% are seen once. 6.2% of the sample goes to the ten largest clones. V gives up 1 base and J gives up 0 bases, and the segment between their germline ends measures 10 bases. CDR1 and CDR2 were assigned from the germline V gene (reference sequence) as SEHNR and FQNEAQ. Counted from cysteine to phenylalanine, this CDR3 has 16 amino acids. Solely the CDR3 DNA is kept, with 48 bases framed from the first base.

The starting material was peripheral blood, obtained before pregnancy. The sequence was collected from a female donor with multiple sclerosis, enrolled in a pregnancy study. The chain is assembled from TRBV7-9 and TRBJ1-3, and possibly TRBD1, on 5 matching bases. The CDR3 loop reads CASSLGGGNSGNTIYF. The DNA sequence reads TGTGCCAGCAGCTTAGGTGGGGGGAACTCTGGAAACACCATATATTTT.